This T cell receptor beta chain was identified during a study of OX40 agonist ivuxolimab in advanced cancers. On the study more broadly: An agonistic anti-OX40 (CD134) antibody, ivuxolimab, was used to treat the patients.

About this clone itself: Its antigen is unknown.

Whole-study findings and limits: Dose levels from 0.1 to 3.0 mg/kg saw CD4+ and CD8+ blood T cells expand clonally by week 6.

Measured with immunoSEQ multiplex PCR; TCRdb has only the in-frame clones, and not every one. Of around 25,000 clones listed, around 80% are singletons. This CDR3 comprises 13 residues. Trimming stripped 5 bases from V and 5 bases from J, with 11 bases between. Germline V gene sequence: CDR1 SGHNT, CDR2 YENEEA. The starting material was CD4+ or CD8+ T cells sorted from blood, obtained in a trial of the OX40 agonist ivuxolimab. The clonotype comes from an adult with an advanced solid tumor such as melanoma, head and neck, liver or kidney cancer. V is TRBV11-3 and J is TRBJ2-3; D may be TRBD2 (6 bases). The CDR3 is CASSLRGGDTQYF. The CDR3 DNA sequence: TGTGCCAGCAGCCTCCGGGGAGGAGATACGCAGTATTTT.